The present TCR beta chain was sequenced within a study of T cells after yellow fever vaccination. Synthesis of TCR cDNA relied on 5'RACE template switching, which attached a universal primer site and UMIs. TCRdb used MiXCR to reprocess the 5' RACE reads, holding one entry per CDR3 protein. This sample has 620,000 or so distinct CDR3 sequences, with around 17% found just once. Study results and limitations: The secondary response was weaker, and its peak arrived faster, on day 5 versus 15.

The CDR3 sequence is 13 residues long. V lost 6 bases, J lost 7 bases, and 15 bases lay in between. In regard to this clonotype: What it binds is not known.

The sample was PBMCs, taken around 5 days after the first yellow fever vaccination. The chain has TRBV12-3 or TRBV12-4 and TRBJ1-2; TRBD1 might be the D (6 bases). The origin of this receptor is a man aged 18 to 35 who received the YFV17D yellow fever vaccine. CDR3 residues: CASSQARGVGYTF. As DNA, the CDR3 is TGTGCCAGCAGCCAGGCCAGGGGTGTTGGCTACACCTTC.